This TCR beta chain was recovered during a study of blood T cell repertoires in COVID-19 (dated by TCRdb to between 2020 and 2021). General notes on the study: Samples covering the acute and convalescent phases of COVID-19 were provided by collaborators in the United States, Italy and Spain. Subjects who had been exposed to COVID-19, were actively infected with it, or had recovered from it provided the deeply sampled blood TCRbeta repertoires that made up the dataset. A de-identified subject ID, COVID-19 status, age in years and sex were almost always included in the sample metadata. The material from the prospective study consisted of cDNA or gDNA derived from T cells, B-cell-depleted T cells, or PBMCs. HLA class I and class II types, where available, came from metadata supplied by the sample provider rather than from assay-based typing. The samples were drawn from the first 160 participants of the ongoing ImmuneRACE study and from 950 to 1,500 subjects provided by 6 global collaborators. The repertoires were made available in a free public database intended to serve as a resource for research on the immune response to SARS-CoV-2. Results the study describes overall, beyond this receptor: How much clinical and demographic metadata was included differed by source and by participant, and the metadata was provided uncurated.

Participants in the prospective study were aged about 18 to 95 years, lived in under 30 United States geographic areas, and enrolled through a virtual design. In the prospective study, cohorts were assigned on the basis of participant-reported clinical history obtained from a screening survey and a study questionnaire. For ImmuneRACE Cohort 3, a participant was defined as recovered based on two consecutive negative NP/OP PCR tests, clearance by a healthcare professional, or resolution of symptoms. Mobile phlebotomists in the prospective study collected whole blood, serum and a nasopharyngeal or oropharyngeal swab from every participant. Over a roughly 2-month period, participants in the prospective study had the option of providing additional blood draws and questionnaires. Blood samples from the prospective study were shipped frozen or at room temperature prior to DNA extraction. The immunoSEQ Assay, a bias-controlled multiplex PCR, was used to amplify TCRbeta CDR3 regions from genomic DNA. The source study handled its data this way. Within the assay, amplification of reference gene primers was used to estimate how many nucleated cells each sample contained. To quantify the absolute abundance of each unique TCRbeta CDR3 rearrangement, sequence reads were collapsed and filtered. For each sample, productive Simpson clonality was calculated by taking the square root of Simpson's diversity index across productive rearrangements. In its TCRdb copy, this immuneACCESS table keeps in-frame sequences only and misses some clones. Where compared with another copy, unresolved V genes explain less than half of these, and the others have no known cause. V, J and clone size derive from that table, while D and trimming were established from the DNA sequence. This sample lists 250,000 to 300,000 clones; 89% were detected once. Clones ranked in the top ten supply 1.5% to 2% of the sample.

With regard to this clone: There is no known antigen for this receptor. One base away there is no much larger clone; base qualities are not given.

The clonotype originates from a woman between 35 and 50 years old who had recovered from COVID-19. Sequenced: PBMCs or T cells enriched from blood (not recorded which).

CDR3 loop: CASSVWGGYNEQFF. The nucleotide sequence is given as TGTGCCAGCAGCGTATGGGGCGGATACAATGAGCAGTTCTTC. Rearrangement joined TRBV9 to TRBJ2-1, with TRBD1 tentatively as D gene (5 bases match). The V and J ends are trimmed by 1 base and 4 bases, leaving 9 bases between them. The germline V gene encodes CDR1 SGDLS and CDR2 YYNGEE. From the cysteine through the phenylalanine, the CDR3 covers 14 amino acids. Only the CDR3 part of the read is kept: 42 bases, read in frame from the first base.